This T cell receptor beta chain was sequenced in a study of blood T cell repertoires in COVID-19. Study as a whole: The United States, Italy and Spain supplied acute and convalescent COVID-19 samples. The cDNA or gDNA used as material had been derived from T cells, B-cell-depleted T cells, or PBMCs.

In germline, CDR1 is SGHKS, CDR2 YYEKEE (reference sequence). V lost 0 bases to trimming and J lost 2 bases, with 12 bases between them. The CDR3 contains 15 residues. Source study methods: Estimated nucleated cell counts came from reference gene primer amplification. Only in-frame clones appear in the TCRdb table, and some are missing; sequencing was by immunoSEQ multiplex PCR. V, J and clone size are those of that table, while D and trimming were read from the DNA. The sample includes about 120,000 clones, about 82% of them seen just once. Sequenced input: peripheral blood. The chain joins TRBV5-5 to TRBJ2-7; TRBD1 is a possible D gene (5 bases). This TCR was sampled from a man between 60 and 75 years old with active or convalescent COVID-19. DNA of the CDR3: TGTGCCAGCAGCTTGGCTTTGACAGCCACCTACGAGCAGTACTTC. Translation gives CASSLALTATYEQYF.